The 22 T cell receptor beta chains below were found in one sample sequenced in a study of tumor and adjacent non-tumor tissue in lung cancer. Three rounds of nested PCR, following a modified ARM-PCR protocol, produced the TCRbeta library. TCRdb re-derived calls from the multiplex PCR reads in MiXCR, one entry per CDR3 protein. The top ten hold 20% to 25% of the sample, which has around 200,000 distinct CDR3 sequences, 71% seen once. The template was RNA from unsorted bulk tissue. Sequenced material: lung tumor tissue. The receptors shown here come from a man between 60 and 75 years old with non-small cell lung cancer.

The sample holds many counts of this clonotype. The gene calls are TRBV4-3 and TRBJ2-1, with a tentative D call TRBD1 (6 bases). The ends were cut back, 3 bases at V and 8 bases at J, with 17 bases in the middle. Germline loops: CDR1 LGHNA, CDR2 YSLEER. There are 15 residues in the CDR3. The CDR3 here is CASSHGTKKPHEQFF. DNA for the CDR3: TGCGCCAGCAGCCATGGGACAAAAAAGCCCCATGAGCAGTTCTTC.

Worth noting for this clonotype: One junction end disagrees with the germline gene, perhaps due to a read error. This chain joins TRBV29-1 and TRBJ2-2; D remains unclear. CDR1 and CDR2 from the germline V gene are SQVTM and ANQGSEA. This CDR3 is built from 12 residues. In DNA form, the CDR3 reads TGCAGCGTTCAGACTGTCACCGTGGAGCTGGTTTTT. It yields the protein CSVQTVTVELVF.

The chain couples TRBV29-1 to TRBJ1-1; D not resolved. V gave up 7 bases and J gave up 6 bases, with 15 bases separating them. Per germline, CDR1 SQVTM and CDR2 ANQGSEA. The CDR3 is made up of 12 amino acids. The CDR3 DNA is TGCAGCGCTGGATGTGGATCCGCTGAAGCTTTCTTT. It yields the protein CSAGCGSAEAFF.

V and J are TRBV2 and TRBJ1-5; unclear D gene. The CDR3 extends over 15 amino acids. CDR1 and CDR2 from the germline V gene are SNHLY and FYNNEI. V was cut by 7 bases and J by 2 bases, with 15 bases left in between. The CDR3 region is CASNEWREGNQPQHF. CDR3 DNA sequence: TGTGCCAGCAATGAGTGGAGGGAAGGCAATCAGCCCCAGCATTTT.

This clonotype is a singleton in its sample. The CDR3 coding sequence is TGTGCCAGTAGCTATACAGGGGACAGGGGCTACACCTTC. Translated: CASSYTGDRGYTF. The chain uses TRBV6-5 and TRBJ1-2; 8 bases match TRBD1. Germline V gene lookup returns CDR1 MNHEY and CDR2 SVGAGI. V gave up 9 bases and J gave up 8 bases; unmatched junction bases: 11. This CDR3 is 13 amino acids long.

As concerns this clonotype: At one boundary the junction diverges from the germline segment, which might be a read error. V and J are TRBV4-2 and TRBJ2-3; D might be TRBD2 (5 bases). The CDR3 runs to 17 residues. Germline V lookup: CDR1 LGHNA, CDR2 YNFKEQ. CDR3 nucleotide sequence: TGTGCCAACAGCCAAGATTTGGGCGGGTCAAGCACAGATACGCAGTATTTT. This sequence encodes CANSQDLGGSSTDTQYF.

This clonotype showed up just a few times. V usage is TRBV20-1 and J usage is TRBJ1-5, with TRBD1 identical over 8 bases. This CDR3 contains 15 residues. Germline-derived CDR1 and CDR2 are DFQATT and SNEGSKA (reference sequence). V shed 6 bases and J 3 bases; nucleotides not matched to a gene: 10. Here the CDR3 reads CSALIDRGHNQPQHF. In DNA, the CDR3 is TGCAGTGCACTTATAGACAGGGGCCACAATCAGCCCCAGCATTTT.

Written as DNA, the CDR3 is TGTGCCAGCACCAGAACCCACAGGGAACGTAATTCACCCCTCCACTTT. The encoded protein is CASTRTHRERNSPLHF. This rearrangement joins TRBV6-1 to TRBJ1-6, with TRBD1 as a possible D gene (6 bases). Germline CDR1 MNHNS, CDR2 SASEGT. V lost 7 bases and J lost 6, with 19 bases in between. The length of the CDR3 is 16 residues.

V and J are TRBV29-1 and TRBJ2-1; D call uncertain. Trimming stripped 4 bases from V and 6 bases from J, with 16 bases between. The germline CDR1 and CDR2 sequences are SQVTM and ANQGSEA. The CDR3 is 14 residues long. The CDR3 nucleotides are TGCAGCGTTGTAGCTAGAGGAGTACGCAATGAGCAGTTCTTC. Translated: CSVVARGVRNEQFF.

For this clonotype: Just one base apart from a much larger clone, this may be a read error. The chain carries TRBV6-6 and TRBJ2-7, with 7 bases identical to TRBD1. The CDR3 extends over 14 amino acids. V lost 6 bases, J lost 7 bases, and 12 bases stayed unmatched. CDR1 MNHNY and CDR2 SVGAGI come from the germline V gene (reference sequence). The CDR3, as DNA: TGTGCCAGCAGCCGGGGACAGAGGGCAAAAGAGCAGTACTTC. Encoded protein: CASSRGQRAKEQYF.

The chain links TRBV29-1 to TRBJ1-1; the D gene is possibly TRBD1 (5 bases). Germline V gene sequence: CDR1 SQVTM, CDR2 ANQGSEA. Trimming took 6 bases from V and 3 from J, leaving 23 bases between them. This CDR3 comprises 16 residues. The CDR3 spells CSVGHRDGGFDTEAFF. The CDR3 DNA follows: TGCAGCGTCGGCCACCGAGACGGGGGTTTCGACACTGAAGCTTTCTTT.

Concerning this clonotype itself: The junction departs from germline at one end; a sequencing error may be responsible. CDR3 sequence: CSASRLSYKQYF. The CDR3, as DNA: TGCAGTGCTAGTAGACTCTCCTACAAGCAGTACTTC. The chain has TRBV20-1 and TRBJ2-7; D ambiguous. CDR1 DFQATT and CDR2 SNEGSKA come from the germline V gene (reference sequence). The CDR3 spans 12 residues.

With respect to this clonotype: Mismatch with germline at one junction end may stem from a read error. J is TRBJ1-1 and V is TRBV6-5; D might be TRBD1 (6 bases). CDR1 MNHEY and CDR2 SVGAGI come from the germline V gene. The length of the CDR3 is 14 residues. The CDR3 sequence is CASSYSGGLTEDSF. Here the CDR3 DNA reads TGTGCCAGCAGTTACTCGGGGGGGCTCACTGAAGATTCCTTT.

The CDR3, as DNA: TGCAGTGCTTTGGGACTAGCAGGGCTGAGGAGTGAGCAGTTCTTC. As protein: CSALGLAGLRSEQFF. The chain links TRBV20-1 to TRBJ2-1, with 9 bases lining up with TRBD2. This CDR3 has 15 amino acids. Germline V lookup: CDR1 DFQATT, CDR2 SNEGSKA (reference sequence). J was trimmed by 9 bases and V by 5 bases; bases with no gene match: 14.

Worth noting for this clonotype: The junction shows a germline mismatch at one end, possibly a read error. The chain links TRBV29-1 to TRBJ1-1, with D hard to call. Germline values: CDR1 SQVTM, CDR2 ANQGSEA. This CDR3 has 12 amino acids. The CDR3 loop is CSVEGGLAEAFF. The DNA for the CDR3 is TGTAGCGTTGAAGGTGGACTCGCTGAAGCTTTCTTT.

Worth noting for this clonotype: An end of the junction differs from the germline gene, which may be a read error. The rearrangement joins TRBV24-1 to TRBJ2-1, with 10 bases matching TRBD2. This CDR3 comprises 17 residues. In germline, CDR1 is KGHDR, CDR2 SFDVKD. This CDR3 is CVTSDRIAGGRDNEKFF. The CDR3 DNA is TGTGTCACCAGTGATCGTATAGCGGGAGGACGAGACAATGAGAAGTTCTTC.

On this clonotype itself: A single base separates this from a much larger clone, so it may be a read error. The chain employs TRBV6-5 and TRBJ1-1; weak D call: TRBD1 (5 bases). Trimming removed 6 bases at V and 12 bases at J, with 17 bases between. This CDR3 comprises 12 residues. Germline V gene lookup returns CDR1 MNHEY and CDR2 SVGAGI. The CDR3 is CASRTSGEETFF. The DNA of the CDR3 is TGTGCCAGCAGGACCTCGGGGGAGGAAACTTTCTTT.

On this clonotype: At one end the junction does not follow the germline gene, possibly because of a read error. J is TRBJ2-7 and V is TRBV11-3; D gene uncertain. CDR1 and CDR2 (germline): SGHNT, YENEEA. This CDR3 is built from 12 residues. Here the CDR3 DNA reads TGTGCCAGCAGCTTACCCCCTGAGGAGCACTACTTC. Translated, it gives CASSLPPEEHYF.

V usage is TRBV12-3 or TRBV12-4 and J usage is TRBJ2-3; D call uncertain. CDR3 length: 13 amino acids. For the CDR3, the DNA is TGTACCAACACCCTCGTTAGCACAGATACGCAGTATTTT. This sequence encodes CTNTLVSTDTQYF.

Concerning this clonotype: One end of the junction is discordant with germline, which a read error may explain. The V and J genes are TRBV11-3 and TRBJ2-7; 8 bases are shared with TRBD2. In germline, CDR1 is SGHNT, CDR2 YENEEA. This CDR3 is built from 17 residues. This CDR3 reads CARSLNTAGGRLYEQYF. The CDR3 nucleotides are TGTGCCCGCAGCTTAAATACCGCGGGGGGCCGTCTCTACGAGCAGTACTTC.

The chain uses TRBV6-5 and TRBJ1-2; D remains ambiguous. CDR1 is MNHEY and CDR2 is SVGAGI in the germline V gene. Trimming cost V 4 bases and J 8 bases, with 8 bases left between them. CDR3 length: 11 residues. CDR3 sequence: CASSSSRGYTF. CDR3 nucleotides: TGTGCCAGCAGTTCCTCACGGGGCTACACCTTC.

This clonotype was counted ten times or more. The chain is built from TRBV20-1 and TRBJ2-3; perhaps D is TRBD1 or TRBD2 (5 bases each). The CDR3 is made up of 15 amino acids. V was trimmed by 3 bases and J by 0 bases, leaving 13 bases between them. CDR1 is DFQATT, CDR2 SNEGSKA, per germline (reference sequence). CDR3 sequence: CSASLRDLSTDTQYF. In nucleotides, the CDR3 is TGCAGTGCTAGCCTTCGGGACCTTAGCACAGATACGCAGTATTTT.